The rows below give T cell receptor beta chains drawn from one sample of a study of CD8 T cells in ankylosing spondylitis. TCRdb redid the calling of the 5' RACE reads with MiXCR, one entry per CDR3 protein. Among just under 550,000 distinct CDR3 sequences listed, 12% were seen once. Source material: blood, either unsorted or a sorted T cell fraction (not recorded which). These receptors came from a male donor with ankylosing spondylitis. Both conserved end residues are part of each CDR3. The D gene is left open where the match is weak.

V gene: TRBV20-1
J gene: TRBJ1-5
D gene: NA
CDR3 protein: CSASRPGTFGSNQPQHF

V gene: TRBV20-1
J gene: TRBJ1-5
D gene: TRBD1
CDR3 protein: CSARGGQGWQPQHF

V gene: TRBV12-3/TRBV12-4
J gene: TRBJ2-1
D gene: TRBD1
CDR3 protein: CASRNGQAYNEQFF

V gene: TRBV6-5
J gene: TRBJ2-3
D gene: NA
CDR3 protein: CASSFSDRTDTQYF

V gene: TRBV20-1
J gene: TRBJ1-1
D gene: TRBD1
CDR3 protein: CSARVPWTGSTEAFF

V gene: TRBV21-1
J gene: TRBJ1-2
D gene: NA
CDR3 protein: CASSTESSPGYTF

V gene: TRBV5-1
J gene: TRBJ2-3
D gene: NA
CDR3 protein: CASSLGQPSTDTRYF

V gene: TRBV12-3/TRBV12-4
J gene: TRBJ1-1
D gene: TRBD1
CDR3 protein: CASSFRQGGTEAFF

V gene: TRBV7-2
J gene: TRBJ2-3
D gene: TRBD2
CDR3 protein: CASSPRLAGMKDTQYF

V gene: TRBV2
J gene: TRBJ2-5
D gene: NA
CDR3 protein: CASTAQETQYF

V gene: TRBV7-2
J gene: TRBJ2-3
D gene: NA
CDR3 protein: CASSLMGTDTQYF

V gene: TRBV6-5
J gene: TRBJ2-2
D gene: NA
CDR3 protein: CASSYGAPTGELFF

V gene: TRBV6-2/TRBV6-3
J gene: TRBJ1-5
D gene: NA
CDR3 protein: CASSFPGQFNQPQHF

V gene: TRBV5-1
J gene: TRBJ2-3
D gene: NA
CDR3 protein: CASSSSWGGPSTDTQYF

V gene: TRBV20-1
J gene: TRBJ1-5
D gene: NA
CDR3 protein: CSAQATGLVGQPQHF

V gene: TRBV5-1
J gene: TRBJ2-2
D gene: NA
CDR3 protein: CASSLEAGAGELFF

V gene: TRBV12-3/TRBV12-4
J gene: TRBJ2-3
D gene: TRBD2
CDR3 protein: CASGPGLATDTQYF

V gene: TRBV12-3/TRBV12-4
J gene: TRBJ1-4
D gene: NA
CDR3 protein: CASSRDGTEKLFF

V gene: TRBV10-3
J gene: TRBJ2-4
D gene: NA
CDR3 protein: CAISESLDRNIQYF

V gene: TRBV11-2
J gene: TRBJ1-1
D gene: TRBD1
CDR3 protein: CASSFPARGHGDEAFF

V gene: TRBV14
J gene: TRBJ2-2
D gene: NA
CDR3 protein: CASSHLPRGTNTGELFF

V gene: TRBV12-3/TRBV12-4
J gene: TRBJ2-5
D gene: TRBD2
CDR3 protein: CASSLDGRAGETQYF

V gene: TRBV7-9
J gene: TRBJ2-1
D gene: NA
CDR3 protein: CASSLGTQAYNEQFF

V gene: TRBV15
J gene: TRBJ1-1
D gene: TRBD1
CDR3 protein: CATSRGAGGLNTEAFF

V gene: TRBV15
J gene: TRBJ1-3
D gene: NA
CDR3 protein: CATSRGTDFSGNTIYF

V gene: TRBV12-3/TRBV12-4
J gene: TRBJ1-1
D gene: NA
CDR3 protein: CAGSQAGTKAFF

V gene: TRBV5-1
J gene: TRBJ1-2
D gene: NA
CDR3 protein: CASSPQATNYGYTF

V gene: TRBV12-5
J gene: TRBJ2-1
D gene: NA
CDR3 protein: CASREGDNEQFF

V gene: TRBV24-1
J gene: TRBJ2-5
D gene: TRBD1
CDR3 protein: CATSDSHRTGEETQYF

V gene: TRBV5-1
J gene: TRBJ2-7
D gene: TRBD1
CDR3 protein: CASSLALLGQGFYEQYF

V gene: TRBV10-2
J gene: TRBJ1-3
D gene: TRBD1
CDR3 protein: CASRSRGSGNTIYF

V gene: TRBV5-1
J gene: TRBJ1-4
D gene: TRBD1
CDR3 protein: CASSLNVQDREIF

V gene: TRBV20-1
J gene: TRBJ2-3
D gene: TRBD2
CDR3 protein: CRSSTSGRRTDTQYF

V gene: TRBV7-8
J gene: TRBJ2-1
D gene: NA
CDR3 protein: CASSPYGQYNEQFF

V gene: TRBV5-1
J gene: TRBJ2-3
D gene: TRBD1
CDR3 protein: CASSFRGPGTDTQYF

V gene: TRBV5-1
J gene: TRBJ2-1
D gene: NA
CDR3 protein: CASSLGPGLGGYEQFF

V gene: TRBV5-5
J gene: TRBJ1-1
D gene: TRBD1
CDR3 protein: CASSLAGTGVNTEAFF

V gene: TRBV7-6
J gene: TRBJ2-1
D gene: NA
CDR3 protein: CASSSVDGPRNYNEQFF

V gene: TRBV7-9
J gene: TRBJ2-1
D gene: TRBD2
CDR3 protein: CASSPTSGSGNEQFF

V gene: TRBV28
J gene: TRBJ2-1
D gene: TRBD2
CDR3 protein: CASSTGLAGVGFF

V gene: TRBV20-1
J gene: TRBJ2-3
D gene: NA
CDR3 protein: CSAEDSTSTDTQYF

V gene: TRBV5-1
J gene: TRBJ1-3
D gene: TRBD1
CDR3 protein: CASSAGTGILSGNTIYF

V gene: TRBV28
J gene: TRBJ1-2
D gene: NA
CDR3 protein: CASSTPSGSVGYTF

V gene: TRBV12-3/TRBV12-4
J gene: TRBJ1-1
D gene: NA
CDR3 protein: CASLAMENTEAFF

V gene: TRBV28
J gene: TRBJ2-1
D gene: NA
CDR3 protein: CASSPPGQKYNEQFF

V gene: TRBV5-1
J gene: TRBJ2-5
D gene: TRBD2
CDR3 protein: CASSEGTSSGRVRETQYF

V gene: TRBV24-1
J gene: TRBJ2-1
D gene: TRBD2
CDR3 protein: CATSSPGLAGGWEQFF

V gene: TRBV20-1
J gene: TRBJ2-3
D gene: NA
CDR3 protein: CSAKTRTDTQYF

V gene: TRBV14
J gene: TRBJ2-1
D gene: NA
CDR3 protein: CASSQASGEQFF

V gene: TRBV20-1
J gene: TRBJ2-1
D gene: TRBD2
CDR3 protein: CSAPTSGSSNEQFF

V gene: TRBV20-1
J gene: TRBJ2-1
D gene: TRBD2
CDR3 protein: CSARDPRTSGTYNEQFF

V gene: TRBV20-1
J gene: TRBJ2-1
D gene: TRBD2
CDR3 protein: CSAPGTSAIDEQFF

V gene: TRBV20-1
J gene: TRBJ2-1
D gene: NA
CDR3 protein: CSASRWDSAYNEQFF